The 2 T cell receptor beta chains below come from one sample, sequenced in a study of blood T cell repertoires in COVID-19. Only in-frame clones appear in the TCRdb table, and some are missing; sequencing was by immunoSEQ multiplex PCR. There are some 290,000 clones in the sample; over 65% occur only once, and about 4.9% lies in the top ten. Sequenced sample: peripheral blood. Every receptor here comes from a man between 60 and 70 years old who had recovered from COVID-19.

The table lists this clone with a few counts. V usage is TRBV11-2 and J usage is TRBJ2-7; 8 bases line up with TRBD1. Losses at the gene ends were 3 bases for V and 2 bases for J; bases not matched to a gene: 6. Germline values: CDR1 SGHAT, CDR2 FQNNGV. The CDR3 contains 15 residues. CDR3 protein: CASSFGQGATYEQYF. The CDR3 DNA reads TGTGCCAGCAGCTTCGGGCAGGGGGCAACCTACGAGCAGTACTTC.

The CDR3 sequence: CASSYSPGIGTF. CDR3 bases: TGTGCCAGCAGTTACTCCCCCGGGATCGGCACCTTC. The genes are TRBV6-5 and TRBJ1-2; D unclear. Trimming removed 0 bases at V and 13 bases at J, with 12 bases between. Germline assignment: CDR1 MNHEY and CDR2 SVGAGI. This CDR3 spans 12 amino acids.